A selection of T cell receptor beta chains follows, all from one sample in a study of blood T cell repertoires in COVID-19. Sequenced by immunoSEQ multiplex PCR; TCRdb stores in-frame clones only, minus some. The sample shows roughly 67,000 clones, 90% to 95% of them seen only once. The sample taken for sequencing was peripheral blood. Receptors were obtained from a man between 65 and 85 years old with active COVID-19. The CDR3 runs from the conserved cysteine through the conserved F or W. D genes are given only for firm matches. Some rows mark clone size as missing; the rest say once, few, many or name a class of expanded clone.

DNA	CDR3	size	J	V	D
TGTGCCAGCAGTAGCAGGGATTCCTACATTCAGTACTTC	CASSSRDSYIQYF	-	TRBJ2-4	TRBV12-3/TRBV12-4	-
TGTGCCAGTACCCGGGAGGGGGGTACTGAAGCTTTCTTT	CASTREGGTEAFF	-	TRBJ1-1	TRBV19	-
TGTGCCAGCAGCTCGACCGGGACTAGGGTTAGGGAGACCCAGTACTTC	CASSSTGTRVRETQYF	-	TRBJ2-5	TRBV7-9	TRBD2
TGTGCCAGCAGCTCCCCGGCGGCGGGGGGGCGGAGCACAGATACGCAGTATTTT	CASSSPAAGGRSTDTQYF	-	TRBJ2-3	TRBV9	TRBD2
TGTGCCAGCAGTCCCGGGAACCCACTAGGGACCCAGTACTTC	CASSPGNPLGTQYF	-	TRBJ2-5	TRBV6-5	-
TGTGCCAGCAGCTTAGTCATTAGCGGGGGTGGGACCCAGTACTTC	CASSLVISGGGTQYF	-	TRBJ2-5	TRBV7-2	TRBD2
TGTGCCAGCAGCCCCTACCTGATGACTAGCGGGGGGGTGAATACGCAGTATTTT	CASSPYLMTSGGVNTQYF	-	TRBJ2-3	TRBV5-4	TRBD2
TGTGCCAGCAGAGCCGGGACTAGCGGCCCAGGGACCCAGTACTTC	CASRAGTSGPGTQYF	-	TRBJ2-5	TRBV11-3	TRBD2
TGCGCCAGCACCCAGCAGGGACAGGGGCGGTTCTTC	CASTQQGQGRFF	-	TRBJ2-1	TRBV5-1	TRBD1
TGCAGCGTTGAAGGAGGACAGGGATCCGAGCAGTACTTC	CSVEGGQGSEQYF	-	TRBJ2-7	TRBV29-1	TRBD1
TGTGCCAGCAGTTTGGACAGGGTTTATTCACCCCTCCACTTT	CASSLDRVYSPLHF	-	TRBJ1-6	TRBV5-6	TRBD1
TGTGCCAGCAGACAGCGGGGGGCGGCGTACAATGAGCAGTTCTTC	CASRQRGAAYNEQFF	-	TRBJ2-1	TRBV6-5	TRBD2
TGTGCCAGCAGCCAAGAACATGGGGCCTCCTACGAGCAGTACTTC	CASSQEHGASYEQYF	-	TRBJ2-7	TRBV3-1/TRBV3-2	-
TGTGCCAGCAGCTTGGGGGCGGGGGTGCTCCAAGAGACCCAGTACTTC	CASSLGAGVLQETQYF	-	TRBJ2-5	TRBV5-4	TRBD2
TGCGCCAGCAGCTTGGCCCCGGTCTCCTACGAGCAGTACTTC	CASSLAPVSYEQYF	-	TRBJ2-7	TRBV5-1	-
TGTGCCAGCAGCTCCGCGGGGGGGCTAAGGGAGACCCAGTACTTC	CASSSAGGLRETQYF	-	TRBJ2-5	TRBV27	TRBD2
TGCGCCAGCAGCCAAGATACGGGACAGAGGATTCTTAGCAATCAGCCCCAGCATTTT	CASSQDTGQRILSNQPQHF	-	TRBJ1-5	TRBV4-1	TRBD1
TGTGCCAGCAGGGCACACCTCGGGGGTCCGGAGGAGACCCAGTACTTC	CASRAHLGGPEETQYF	-	TRBJ2-5	TRBV5-6	-
TGCGCCAGCAGCTTTGATCGGGACACCGACGCACCCCTCCACTTT	CASSFDRDTDAPLHF	-	TRBJ1-6	TRBV5-1	-
TGTGCCAGCAGCTTCGCTCACAGGGGGCTGGGCAATGAGCAGTTCTTC	CASSFAHRGLGNEQFF	once	TRBJ2-1	TRBV7-2	TRBD1
TGTGCCAGCAGCGCATTCCGCGGCACAGATACGCAGTATTTT	CASSAFRGTDTQYF	-	TRBJ2-3	TRBV7-9	-
TGTGCCAGCAGCTACTACGGGACTCAGGACCGGGAGACCCAGTACTTC	CASSYYGTQDRETQYF	-	TRBJ2-5	TRBV7-3	-
TGCGCCAGCAGCTTAGCCGGACTAGAAGCCGGGGAGCTGTTTTTT	CASSLAGLEAGELFF	-	TRBJ2-2	TRBV5-1	TRBD2
TGCGCCAGCAGCTCACCAACTAGCGGGGGGGCGACAGATACGCAGTATTTT	CASSSPTSGGATDTQYF	-	TRBJ2-3	TRBV5-1	TRBD2
TGTGCCAGCAGCTTGGGGGTGGGCGCGGAGACCCAGTACTTC	CASSLGVGAETQYF	-	TRBJ2-5	TRBV5-4	-
TGTGCCAGCAGGGAACAGGGTAGTTGGGCAGATACGCAGTATTTT	CASREQGSWADTQYF	-	TRBJ2-3	TRBV27	-
TGTGCCAGCAGCGCGGGACTAGCGGCACGAGAGACCCAGTACTTC	CASSAGLAARETQYF	-	TRBJ2-5	TRBV25-1	TRBD2
TGTGCCAGTAGTAGACTAGACGCAAGCTCCTACAATGAGCAGTTCTTC	CASSRLDASSYNEQFF	-	TRBJ2-1	TRBV19	-
TGTGCCATCAGTGAGTCGCTAGCGGGGGGGAGTTACAATGAGCAGTTCTTC	CAISESLAGGSYNEQFF	-	TRBJ2-1	TRBV10-3	TRBD2
TGTGCCAGCAGCTTGGGACATATGAACACTGAAGCTTTCTTT	CASSLGHMNTEAFF	-	TRBJ1-1	TRBV11-1	-
TGTGCCAGCAGCCGGGACACCTTTAACTCCTACGAGCAGTACTTC	CASSRDTFNSYEQYF	few	TRBJ2-7	TRBV5-4	-
TGTGCCAGCAGCTGGACCACAGGGGTGGGAAACATTCAGTACTTC	CASSWTTGVGNIQYF	-	TRBJ2-4	TRBV7-9	TRBD1
TGTGCCAGCAGCTTACGGACAGGGGGCGGGAACGAGCAGTACTTC	CASSLRTGGGNEQYF	-	TRBJ2-7	TRBV13	TRBD1
TGTGCCAGCAGCTTAGCGGGGACAGGGGGCACTGAGCAGTTCTTC	CASSLAGTGGTEQFF	-	TRBJ2-1	TRBV7-9	TRBD1